The entry that follows covers one T cell receptor (beta chain) sequence. The target of this receptor is not known. Within one base of it there is no much larger clone, and no base qualities were kept. Genomic DNA was extracted from sorted cells for sequencing of the TCRbeta CDR3 region. The immunoSEQ Assay was used to sequence the TCRbeta CDR3 regions. What TCRdb holds here is the immuneACCESS table cut down to in-frame rearrangements. Part of the clones is not present; checked against another copy, under half of the missing clones reflect an unresolved V gene, and the others are unexplained. Counted in this sample were 80,000 to 100,000 clones; under 95% of them appeared once. The ten largest clones represent around 3% of the sample. This sample is drawn from a study of OX40 agonist ivuxolimab in advanced cancers. About the study as a whole: The costimulatory receptor OX40 (CD134) was targeted by ivuxolimab, a fully human IgG2 agonistic monoclonal antibody. Intravenous ivuxolimab was administered to patients every 2 weeks at six dose levels: 0.01, 0.1, 0.3, 1.5, 3 and 10 mg/kg. The monotherapy dose-escalation portion (N ≈ 50 patients) of the phase I ivuxolimab trial is reported in the paper. Of the roughly 51 patients in dose escalation, some 20 had hepatocellular carcinoma, around 15 had melanoma, 9 had renal cell carcinoma and 9 had head and neck cancer. The point of sequencing TCRbeta in the periphery was to test whether ivuxolimab changed TCR sequence diversity and drove clonal T-cell expansion. In the dose-escalation cohort, 82.7% of patients were male, and the mean age was around 60 years, with a range of about 20 to 79. Partial responses occurred in three dose-escalation patients, of whom one had hepatocellular carcinoma and two had cutaneous melanoma. Patients were allowed to have had prior anti-PD-1, anti-PD-L1 or anti-CTLA-4 therapy, and roughly two fifths of the dose-escalation patients had been treated with checkpoint inhibitors. The full study reports these points: In partial responders in the 0.1-3.0 mg/kg groups, normalized peripheral clonal expansion was found to be among the lowest, especially among CD8+ T cells. At doses from 0.1 to 3.0 mg/kg, clonal expansion was seen in both CD4+ and CD8+ blood T cells between baseline and week 6. After ivuxolimab, expanded clones were on average more numerous among CD8+ T cells than among CD4+ T cells. Low levels of normalized T-cell clonal expansion were also seen in some patients who did not respond. The antigen specificity of the clonally expanded peripheral T cells was not determined.

Per the germline V gene, MGHRA is the CDR1 and YSYEKL is the CDR2. The junction shows trimming of 0 bases on V and 4 bases on J, plus 8 bases between the germline ends. From the cysteine up to the phenylalanine, the CDR3 has a length of 14 residues. This entry keeps only the CDR3 DNA: 42 bases, framed from base 1. The trial excluded patients who had a history of autoimmune disease or were on systemic immunosuppression. Peripheral blood for TCR sequencing was drawn from every dose cohort at baseline, at cycle 4 day 1 and at cycle 7 day 1. Samples came from an open-label, multicenter, first-in-human phase I dose-escalation trial of ivuxolimab. The trial enrolled adults with locally advanced or metastatic head and neck squamous cell, hepatocellular, melanoma or renal cell carcinoma. Before TCR sequencing, CD4+ and CD8+ T cells were separately sorted from peripheral blood.

Sample: CD4+ or CD8+ T cells sorted from blood, taken in a trial of the OX40 agonist ivuxolimab. The receptor was derived from an adult with an advanced solid tumor such as melanoma, head and neck, liver or kidney cancer. Recombination joined TRBV4-1 with TRBJ2-3; the D gene cannot be resolved beyond TRBD1 or TRBD2, each matching 5 bases. The CDR3: CASSQDRGADTQYF. DNA sequence: TGCGCCAGCAGCCAAGATCGAGGGGCAGATACGCAGTATTTT.